These T cell receptor beta chains were read from a single sample in a study of HIV-infected patients and healthy controls. TCRdb reanalysed the 5' RACE reads using MiXCR and keeps one entry per CDR3 protein. Here the sample spans some 20,000 distinct CDR3 sequences, approximately 9.5% being singletons. Material for sequencing was blood. The receptors derive from an adult in good health. CDR3s include the opening cysteine and the closing phenylalanine or tryptophan. The order of the fields is CDR3 DNA, CDR3 protein, clone size, V gene, J gene, D gene. The D gene is left open where the match is weak. A clone size is listed for some rows: how often the clone was seen (once, few, many), or a class if it is expanded.

TGTGCCAGCAGTGAATTCATCCTGGGACAGGAGATACTAGCCAAAAACATTCAGTACTTC,CASSEFILGQEILAKNIQYF,many,TRBV2,TRBJ2-4,TRBD1
TGTGCCAGCAGCCAACCCTACGAGCAGTACTTC,CASSQPYEQYF,-,TRBV21-1,TRBJ2-7,-
TGTGCCAGCCACCTAGCGGGAGTCACAGATACGCAGTATTTT,CASHLAGVTDTQYF,many,TRBV5-5,TRBJ2-3,TRBD2
TGTGCCCGGGGGGGGGGAGGAGAGACCCAGTACTTC,CARGGGGETQYF,-,TRBV30,TRBJ2-5,TRBD2
TGTGCCACCAGCAGGACCGGGACCCGCGGTGAGCAGTACTTC,CATSRTGTRGEQYF,many,TRBV15,TRBJ2-7,-
TGCGCCAGCAGCAAGGGACAGGAAACTGGGGCCAACGTCCTGACTTTC,CASSKGQETGANVLTF,many,TRBV5-1,TRBJ2-6,TRBD1
TGTGCCAGCAGCTCCGAGACTAGGGGGTCCCGAAACATTCAGTACTTC,CASSSETRGSRNIQYF,medium-sized,TRBV7-9,TRBJ2-4,-
TGTGCCAGCAGCTCCCAAGTGACTGCCACTGAAGCTTTCTTT,CASSSQVTATEAFF,few,TRBV11-2,TRBJ1-1,-
TGTGCCAGCAGTGAAGAAGTCTTGGGGGACCAACCCAATGAGCAGTTCTTC,CASSEEVLGDQPNEQFF,many,TRBV2,TRBJ2-1,-
TGTGCCAGCATCTTACGTGGTATTAGGACAGATACGCAGTATTTT,CASILRGIRTDTQYF,medium-sized,TRBV7-2,TRBJ2-3,-
TGTGCCAGCAGCCTACTTTCCGGGACTTTAGAGACCCAGTACTTC,CASSLLSGTLETQYF,medium-sized,TRBV3-1,TRBJ2-5,-
TGTGCCAGCAGTTTAGTAAATACGCAGTATTTT,CASSLVNTQYF,many,TRBV12-3/TRBV12-4,TRBJ2-3,-
TGTGCCAGCAGCCAAGCTGGGGGCACCGGGGAGCTGTTTTTT,CASSQAGGTGELFF,many,TRBV14,TRBJ2-2,-
TGTGCCAGCTCACCGGCCGGGAGGGGAGGCCTGGACGAGCAGTACTTC,CASSPAGRGGLDEQYF,many,TRBV18,TRBJ2-7,TRBD2
TGTGCCAGCAGCTCTCTACCTCTCAGCACAGATACGCAGTATTTT,CASSSLPLSTDTQYF,few,TRBV11-2,TRBJ2-3,-
TGTGCCAGCAGCTTGGGTGACAGGACCGGGAATGAGCAGTTCTTC,CASSLGDRTGNEQFF,many,TRBV5-6,TRBJ2-1,-
TGTGCCACCAGCAGAGATCTAGCAGAATACGAGCAGTACTTC,CATSRDLAEYEQYF,many,TRBV15,TRBJ2-7,-
TGTGCCAGCAGCCAAGCAACGAGTCTAGCGGGGTCTACCTACGAGCAGTACTTC,CASSQATSLAGSTYEQYF,many,TRBV4-2,TRBJ2-7,TRBD2
TGTGCCAGCAGCCAAGATTCAGGGTCCAATGAGCAGTTCTTC,CASSQDSGSNEQFF,-,TRBV4-2,TRBJ2-1,-
TGTGCCAGCAGCCAAGAATTCGGTCTTAGACCCACAGATACGCAGTATTTT,CASSQEFGLRPTDTQYF,many,TRBV14,TRBJ2-3,-
TGTGCCAGCAGCCAGGGACTAGCGGGAGGCCTCTCCTACGAGCAGTACTTC,CASSQGLAGGLSYEQYF,-,TRBV5-6,TRBJ2-7,TRBD2
TGTGCCAGCAGCCAAGTATCCCATTCACCCCTCCACTTT,CASSQVSHSPLHF,few,TRBV14,TRBJ1-6,-
TGTGCCGCGGGGAGATACAATGAGCAGTTCTTC,CAAGRYNEQFF,many,TRBV6-5,TRBJ2-1,-
TGTGCCAGCAGCCAAGCAATCAGCAGATTAGATAATTCACCCCTCCACTTT,CASSQAISRLDNSPLHF,few,TRBV4-2,TRBJ1-6,-
TGTGCCATCAAGAGGGAAGGGAGTGAGGAGACCCAGTACTTC,CAIKREGSEETQYF,-,TRBV10-3,TRBJ2-5,-
TGTGCCAGCAGCCTTGTAGCGGGCTCCTACAATGAGCAGTTCTTC,CASSLVAGSYNEQFF,medium-sized,TRBV14,TRBJ2-1,TRBD2
TGTGCCAGCAGCTTGGAGGGAACGGGAGTGGGAAATGAGCAGTTCTTC,CASSLEGTGVGNEQFF,many,TRBV5-4,TRBJ2-1,-
TGTGCCAGCAGTCCGGACAGGGGAGGAGAGACCCAGTACTTC,CASSPDRGGETQYF,many,TRBV27,TRBJ2-5,TRBD1
TGCAGCGTGCCCGCAAGGACGAGTGACATTCAGTACTTC,CSVPARTSDIQYF,many,TRBV29-1,TRBJ2-4,-
TGCAGTGCCGAAAGAGCAGAGAACACTGAAGCTTTCTTT,CSAERAENTEAFF,many,TRBV20-1,TRBJ1-1,-
TGTGCCTGGGGAACAGGGCTGGGCACTGAAGCTTTCTTT,CAWGTGLGTEAFF,many,TRBV30,TRBJ1-1,-
TGCGCCAGCAGCCATCCGGGACAGGGTCTCTACGAGCAGTACTTC,CASSHPGQGLYEQYF,few,TRBV4-1,TRBJ2-7,TRBD1
TGCAGTGCTAGAGATGGGGAACTAGCGGGAGCAAGACAAGAGACCCAGTACTTC,CSARDGELAGARQETQYF,many,TRBV20-1,TRBJ2-5,TRBD2
TGTGCCAGCAGCTCCTACAGCCCGGGACTAGCGGGTTCCTACGAGCAGTACTTC,CASSSYSPGLAGSYEQYF,many,TRBV3-1,TRBJ2-7,TRBD2
TGTGCCAGCAGAGGGACTACCAATGAGCAGTTCTTC,CASRGTTNEQFF,medium-sized,TRBV2,TRBJ2-1,TRBD2
TGTGCCAGCAGCCAAATCGACAGGGACAATCAGCCCCAGCATTTT,CASSQIDRDNQPQHF,-,TRBV4-2,TRBJ1-5,TRBD1
TGTGCCAGCAGCCAAGATCTTTGGGAGAAGACCCAGTACTTC,CASSQDLWEKTQYF,medium-sized,TRBV3-1,TRBJ2-5,-
TGTGCCAGCAGTTTATCGCGGGGTTGGGAGCTGTTTTTT,CASSLSRGWELFF,many,TRBV28,TRBJ2-2,-
TGCGCCAGCAGCTTGGCCTTCGGGACTAGCGGAGGACAAGCCTTC,CASSLAFGTSGGQAF,many,TRBV5-1,TRBJ2-4,TRBD2
TGCAGTGCTAGAGATCTCCGCTACAATCAGCCCCAGCATTTT,CSARDLRYNQPQHF,-,TRBV20-1,TRBJ1-5,-
TGTGCCAGCAGCTTAGAAGGTGGAGGGAACACTGAAGCTTTCTTT,CASSLEGGGNTEAFF,many,TRBV7-2,TRBJ1-1,-
TGCGCCAGCAGCCCACCCGGGACTAGCTTGTTCTTC,CASSPPGTSLFF,many,TRBV4-1,TRBJ2-1,TRBD2
TGTGCCAGCAGGGGACAGGGGGAAGAGACCCAGTACTTC,CASRGQGEETQYF,-,TRBV12-3/TRBV12-4,TRBJ2-5,TRBD1
TGTGCCAGCAGCCAAGAGCTGAGCTCCTACGAGCAGTACTTC,CASSQELSSYEQYF,-,TRBV3-1,TRBJ2-7,-
TGTGCCAGCAGTTTAGGTGGGACAGTAGAAGCTTTCTTT,CASSLGGTVEAFF,-,TRBV12-3/TRBV12-4,TRBJ1-1,TRBD1